The clone carrying this T cell receptor beta chain appeared a few times. As yet, its antigen is unknown. Losses at the gene ends were 1 base for V and 5 bases for J; bases not matched to a gene: 10. CDR1 SGHNT and CDR2 YENEEA come from the germline V gene. The CDR3 is made up of 17 amino acids. This entry belongs to a study of identical twins. With template switching, a universal primer site was added, and the cDNA carried unique molecular identifiers. TCRdb re-called the 5' RACE reads through MiXCR, storing one row per CDR3 protein. The sample includes some 500,000 distinct CDR3 sequences, around 20% seen only once; the top ten take roughly 0.9%. General observations from the study: It was possible that invariant MAIT and iNKT cells partly confounded the zero-insertion analyses. For out-of-frame beta sequences, excess twin sharing was weaker.

These data are also associated with another study on T cells expressing NK-cell markers. That paper adds: Of eight sequenced donors, seven were HCMV-seropositive and one HCMV-seronegative.

V gene TRBV11-3 combines with J gene TRBJ2-2; 7 bases are shared with TRBD1. This TCR derives from a young woman in good health. Sequencing was performed on CD4+ T cells sorted from blood. CDR3 nucleotides: TGTGCCAGCAGCTTAGGGTACGGGACAGTTCGGACCGGGGAGCTGTTTTTT. This sequence encodes CASSLGYGTVRTGELFF.